The following is a T cell receptor beta chain sequence with its context. Antigen specificity is unknown. MiXCR, run by TCRdb on the RT-PCR reads, gives a single entry per CDR3 protein. The table records about 800,000 distinct CDR3 sequences, around 20% of them present only once. This sample was taken from a study of response to subunit inactivated influenza vaccine. Notes on the study in general: With each seasonal influenza vaccination, the authors suggested, few new T cells are recruited.

This CDR3 has 15 amino acids. Trimming took off 0 bases at V and 4 bases at J, with 9 bases between the two ends. Germline V lookup: CDR1 MNHEY, CDR2 SMNVEV (reference sequence). This specimen consisted of PBMCs from blood, obtained less than 6 days after vaccination. The clonotype comes from a man aged 50 to 59 who received an inactivated influenza vaccine. The V gene is TRBV27, the J gene TRBJ2-2; D call uncertain. CDR3 coding DNA: TGTGCCAGCAGTTTATCGATAGGGTCCACCGGGGAGCTGTTTTTT. This translates into CASSLSIGSTGELFF.